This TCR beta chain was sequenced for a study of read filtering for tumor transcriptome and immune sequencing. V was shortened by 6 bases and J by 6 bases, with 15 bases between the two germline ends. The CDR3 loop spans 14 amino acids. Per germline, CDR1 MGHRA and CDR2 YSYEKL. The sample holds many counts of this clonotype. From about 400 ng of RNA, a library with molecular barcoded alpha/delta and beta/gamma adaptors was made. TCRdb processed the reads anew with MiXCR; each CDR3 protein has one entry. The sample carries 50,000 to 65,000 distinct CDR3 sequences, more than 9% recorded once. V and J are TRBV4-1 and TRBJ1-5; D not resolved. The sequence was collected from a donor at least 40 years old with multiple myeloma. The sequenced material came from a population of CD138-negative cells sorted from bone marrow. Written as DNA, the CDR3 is TGCGCCAGCAGTCTTCTGATAAGTTCTCAGCCCCAGCATTTT. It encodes CASSLLISSQPQHF.